One sample yielded the 21 T cell receptor beta chains listed below, sequenced in a study of identical twins. From the 5' RACE reads, TCRdb called clonotypes with MiXCR, one entry per CDR3 protein. The sample shows 500,000 to 600,000 distinct CDR3 sequences, about 20% of them seen only once. A further study also used this sample, focusing on T cells expressing NK-cell markers.

The material sequenced was CD4+ T cells sorted from blood. The receptors come from a young woman in good health.

The chain is built from TRBV10-3 and TRBJ1-1; unclear D gene. The CDR3 contains 14 residues. V shed 3 bases and J shed 6 bases, with 14 bases lying between them. CDR1 is ENHRY, CDR2 SYGVKD, per germline. CDR3 nucleotides: TGTGCCATCAGTGAATTACGGGAGAAGTCTGAAGCTTTCTTT. This gives the protein CAISELREKSEAFF.

The chain combines TRBV4-1 with TRBJ2-3; 11 nucleotides match TRBD2. The V and J ends lost 1 base and 6 bases, in that order; junction bases with no gene match: 12. Germline V gene sequence: CDR1 MGHRA, CDR2 YSYEKL. The CDR3 covers 18 residues. The CDR3 DNA sequence: TGCGCCAGCAGCCAAGTCCTAGCGGGGGGTCGCACGTCGGATACGCAGTATTTT. It encodes CASSQVLAGGRTSDTQYF.

J is TRBJ1-1 and V is TRBV10-3, with D perhaps matching TRBD1 (5 bases). Germline V gives CDR1 ENHRY, CDR2 SYGVKD. The germline V and J ends were trimmed by 9 bases and 1 base, with 9 bases remaining between them. The CDR3 is 12 residues long. The CDR3 protein is CAMSRANTEAFF. CDR3 DNA sequence: TGTGCCATGTCCAGGGCGAACACTGAAGCTTTCTTT.

The sample holds a few counts of this clonotype. The chain recombines TRBV24-1 with TRBJ2-5, with D uncertain. The germline gives CDR1 KGHDR, CDR2 SFDVKD. The ends were cut back, 0 bases at V and 7 bases at J, with 5 bases in the middle. This CDR3 region has 12 residues. CDR3 bases: TGTGCCACCAGTGATTTGGCCGGGACCCAGTACTTC. Protein: CATSDLAGTQYF.

This rearrangement joins TRBV29-1 to TRBJ2-1, with 7 bases that match TRBD2. V was pared by 6 bases and J by 0 bases, with 11 bases of the junction left unmatched. Germline CDR1 is SQVTM and CDR2 is ANQGSEA. CDR3 length: 16 residues. CDR3 DNA: TGCAGCGTCGTCAAGCGGGGCCCTAGCTCCTACAATGAGCAGTTCTTC. It yields the protein CSVVKRGPSSYNEQFF.

The V gene is TRBV5-1, the J gene TRBJ2-7, with unresolved D. The CDR3 spans 12 residues. Trimming removed 1 base at V and 5 bases at J, with 7 bases between. Germline CDR1 is SGHRS and CDR2 is YFSETQ. CDR3: CASSLIGDEQYF. The CDR3 DNA reads TGCGCCAGCAGCTTGATTGGGGACGAGCAGTACTTC.

The genes are TRBV6-6 and TRBJ1-2; D call uncertain. Germline V gene data show CDR1 as MNHNY and CDR2 as SVGAGI (reference sequence). V was trimmed by 0 bases and J by 13 bases, leaving 15 bases between them. The length of the CDR3 is 13 residues. In nucleotides, the CDR3 is TGTGCCAGCAGTTACTCGGGGAAGACCCAAAGCACCTTC. Its translation: CASSYSGKTQSTF.

In this sample, this clonotype turned up many times. The genes are TRBV5-1 and TRBJ2-1; weak D call: TRBD1 (5 bases). The germline CDR1 and CDR2 sequences are SGHRS and YFSETQ. V lost 4 bases and J lost 2, with 10 bases in between. The CDR3 is 14 residues long. The CDR3 DNA is TGCGCCAGCAGCGTTCCGACAGCCTACAATGAGCAGTTCTTC. The encoded protein is CASSVPTAYNEQFF.

This clonotype was seen a handful of times. The V and J genes are TRBV20-1 and TRBJ2-7; D may be TRBD1 (8 bases). The CDR3 covers 14 residues. Trimming removed 2 bases at V and 4 bases at J, with 15 bases between. Germline V gives CDR1 DFQATT, CDR2 SNEGSKA (reference sequence). Written as DNA, the CDR3 is TGCAGTGCTAGAAAACAGGGGGGGAATTACGAGCAGTACTTC. It yields the protein CSARKQGGNYEQYF.

V usage is TRBV10-3 and J usage is TRBJ2-3, with TRBD1 matching over 8 bases. V was pared by 8 bases and J by 6 bases, with 4 bases of the junction left unmatched. The CDR3 is made up of 12 amino acids. CDR1 is ENHRY, CDR2 SYGVKD, per germline. CDR3 amino acids: CAIGQGGDTQYF. The CDR3 DNA follows: TGTGCCATCGGACAGGGTGGGGATACGCAGTATTTT.

The chain employs TRBV24-1 and TRBJ2-3; D is possibly TRBD1 (5 bases). Germline V gene lookup returns CDR1 KGHDR and CDR2 SFDVKD. V lost 7 bases to trimming and J lost 8 bases, with 12 bases between them. The CDR3 covers 12 residues. The CDR3 reads CATSARGGTQYF. For the CDR3, the DNA is TGTGCCACCAGCGCAAGGGGTGGTACGCAGTATTTT.

The chain uses TRBV20-1 and TRBJ1-6; D gene ambiguous. Germline V CDR1 and CDR2: DFQATT, SNEGSKA (reference sequence). V was pared by 2 bases and J by 10 bases, with 15 bases between. The CDR3 contains 14 residues. CDR3 sequence: CSARLPGVGSPLHF. CDR3 DNA: TGCAGTGCTAGACTACCTGGGGTAGGGTCACCCCTCCACTTT.

This clonotype was counted many times. The chain joins TRBV4-3 to TRBJ2-1; TRBD2 aligns across 14 bases. Germline-derived CDR1 and CDR2 are LGHNA and YSLEER. This CDR3 spans 14 amino acids. V lost 4 bases and J lost 9; bases outside the gene matches: 2. The CDR3 DNA reads as TGCGCCAGCAGCCTGGGACTAGCGGGAGCTGAGCAGTTCTTC. Translated, it gives CASSLGLAGAEQFF.

V gene TRBV20-1 combines with J gene TRBJ2-1; 8 bases match TRBD2. Germline CDR1 reads DFQATT; CDR2 reads SNEGSKA (reference sequence). The CDR3 is 12 residues long. V shed 6 bases, J shed 7 bases, and the junction held 5 bases outside the gene matches. CDR3 nucleotides: TGCAGTGCGGTACGACTAGCGAATGAGCAGTTCTTC. Protein: CSAVRLANEQFF.

The rearrangement joins TRBV11-2 to TRBJ1-5; 8 nucleotides match TRBD1. CDR3 length: 15 residues. Germline V CDR1 and CDR2: SGHAT, FQNNGV. The V segment lost 0 bases and the J segment 9 bases; nucleotides outside the gene matches: 7. CDR3 nucleotides: TGTGCCAGCAGCTTAGATACAGGGGGTTATACGCCCCAGCATTTT. Its protein is CASSLDTGGYTPQHF.

The CDR3 DNA sequence: TGTGCCTGGAGTATCCGAGGGGGAACCACAGATACGCAGTATTTT. This gives the protein CAWSIRGGTTDTQYF. This chain joins TRBV30 and TRBJ2-3, with a possible D match to TRBD1 (6 bases). The CDR3 is 15 amino acids. Per the germline V gene, CDR1 is GTSNPN and CDR2 is SVGIG (reference sequence). Trimming removed 2 bases at V and 2 bases at J, with 14 bases between.

V and J are TRBV20-1 and TRBJ1-4; D remains ambiguous. This CDR3 region has 12 residues. The V gene lost 1 base and the J gene lost 4 bases, with 4 bases spanning the gap. In germline, CDR1 is DFQATT, CDR2 SNEGSKA (reference sequence). In nucleotides, the CDR3 is TGCAGTGCTAGAGGTTTTAATGAAAAACTGTTTTTT. It is translated as CSARGFNEKLFF.

This clonotype was recorded a few times. This chain uses TRBV7-9 with TRBJ1-2; 7 nucleotides match TRBD1. The germline CDR1 and CDR2 sequences are SEHNR and FQNEAQ (reference sequence). This CDR3 is 14 amino acids long. V lost 4 bases and J lost 7; bases outside the gene matches: 9. The CDR3 sequence: CASSYPGQSTGYTF. The DNA for the CDR3 is TGTGCCAGCAGCTACCCGGGACAGTCGACTGGCTACACCTTC.

The V call is TRBV5-1, the J call TRBJ2-4; TRBD1 is a possible D gene (6 bases). V was cut by 4 bases and J by 1 base, with 15 bases left in between. The CDR3 has 16 residues. Germline V gives CDR1 SGHRS, CDR2 YFSETQ. The CDR3 DNA reads as TGCGCCAGCAGCCCTACAGGGACCGATGCCAAAAACATTCAGTACTTC. Its translation is CASSPTGTDAKNIQYF. Filled out from reference TRBV5-1 and TRBJ2-4, the complete variable domain reads KAGVTQTPRYLIKTRGQQVTLSCSPISGHRSVSWYQQTPGQGLQFLFEYFSETQRNKGNFPGRFSGRQFSNSRSEMNVSTLELGDSALYLCASSPTGTDAKNIQYFGAGTRLSVL.

This chain joins TRBV19 and TRBJ1-5; 8 bases agree with TRBD1. CDR1 and CDR2 (germline): LNHDA, SQIVND (reference sequence). Trimming took 8 bases from V and 4 from J; bases not matched to a gene: 13. CDR3 length: 16 residues. The CDR3 DNA reads as TGTGCCAGTGACAGGGGCGCGGTTCCTCGTAATCAGCCCCAGCATTTT. Translated, it gives CASDRGAVPRNQPQHF.

This chain connects TRBV12-3 or TRBV12-4 to TRBJ1-1; D may be TRBD1 (5 bases). CDR3 length: 14 amino acids. V was clipped by 5 bases and J by 8 bases, with 18 bases between them. CDR3 nucleotides: TGTGCCAGCAGTCTCACCCGGGGGTTCGAGGAAGCTTTCTTT. Amino acids: CASSLTRGFEEAFF.